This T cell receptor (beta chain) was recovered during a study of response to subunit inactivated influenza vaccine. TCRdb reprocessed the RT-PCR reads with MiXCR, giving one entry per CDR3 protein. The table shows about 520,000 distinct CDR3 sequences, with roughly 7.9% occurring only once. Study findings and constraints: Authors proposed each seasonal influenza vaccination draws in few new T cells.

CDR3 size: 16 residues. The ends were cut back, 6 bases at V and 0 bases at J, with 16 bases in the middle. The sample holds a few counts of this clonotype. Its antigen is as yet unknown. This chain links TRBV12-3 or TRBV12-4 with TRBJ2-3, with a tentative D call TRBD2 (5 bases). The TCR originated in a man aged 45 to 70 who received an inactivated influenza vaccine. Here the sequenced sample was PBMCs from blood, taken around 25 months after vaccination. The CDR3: CASSPPSGTSTDTQYF. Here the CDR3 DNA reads TGTGCCAGCAGCCCCCCCAGCGGTACTAGCACAGATACGCAGTATTTT.